The next 24 T cell receptor beta chains were all read from a single sample in a study of blood T cell repertoires in COVID-19. This table comes from immunoSEQ multiplex PCR, and its TCRdb copy is limited to in-frame clones, with some not included. The table shows a few hundred thousand clones, with over 75% occurring only once. Sequencing was performed on PBMCs or T cells enriched from blood (not recorded which). These receptors came from a woman aged 18-30 years who had recovered from COVID-19.

V is TRBV6-1 and J is TRBJ1-4; 7 nucleotides agree with TRBD1. This CDR3 comprises 15 residues. The junction had 4 bases not matched to a gene; V was cut back by 2 bases and J by 4 bases. Germline V gives CDR1 MNHNS, CDR2 SASEGT. The CDR3 sequence: CASSETGQINEKLFF. The CDR3, as DNA: TGTGCCAGCAGTGAAACGGGACAGATTAATGAAAAACTGTTTTTT.

This chain links TRBV27 with TRBJ1-1, with unresolved D. Trimming stripped 5 bases from V and 8 bases from J, with 18 bases between. Germline assignment: CDR1 MNHEY and CDR2 SMNVEV (reference sequence). The CDR3 totals 14 residues. CDR3 in amino acids: CASSPTTGITEAFF. Written as DNA, the CDR3 is TGTGCCAGCAGTCCTACCACCGGGATCACAGAAGCTTTCTTT.

The chain has TRBV18 and TRBJ1-1; D possibly corresponds to TRBD1 (5 bases). Trimming removed 5 bases at V and 1 base at J, with 8 bases between. Germline values: CDR1 KGHSH, CDR2 LQKENI. CDR3 length equals 13 residues. CDR3 sequence (DNA): TGTGCCAGCTCATCAACAGGGAACACTGAAGCTTTCTTT. It codes for CASSSTGNTEAFF.

The genes are TRBV6-5 and TRBJ2-7, with TRBD2 identical over 10 bases. V lost 0 bases to trimming and J lost 2 bases; unmatched junction nucleotides: 4. Germline V lookup: CDR1 MNHEY, CDR2 SVGAGI. This CDR3 comprises 16 residues. The CDR3 sequence is CASSYSASGSPYEQYF. As DNA, the CDR3 is TGTGCCAGCAGTTACTCGGCTAGCGGGAGCCCCTACGAGCAGTACTTC.

This clone was picked up many times. The V call is TRBV16, the J call TRBJ2-2, with TRBD1 identical over 10 bases. This CDR3 region has 18 residues. With 2 bases clipped from V and 2 bases from J, the junction kept 8 bases outside the gene matches. Germline V gene sequence: CDR1 KGHSY, CDR2 FQNENV. DNA of the CDR3: TGTGCCAGCAGCCAAAAGACAGGGGGCAACCTTAACACCGGGGAGCTGTTTTTT. Translated: CASSQKTGGNLNTGELFF.

V is TRBV4-2 and J is TRBJ2-1, with TRBD2 matching over 14 bases. The germline CDR1 and CDR2 sequences are LGHNA and YNFKEQ. This CDR3 contains 16 residues. After removal of 1 base from V and 10 bases from J, the junction contained 6 bases not matched to a gene. CDR3 residues: CASSQGGLAGVWEQFF. The CDR3 DNA reads as TGTGCCAGCAGCCAAGGGGGACTAGCGGGAGTTTGGGAGCAGTTCTTC.

The chain combines TRBV2 with TRBJ1-5; tentatively, D is TRBD1 (5 bases). Trimming took off 6 bases at V and 0 bases at J, with 9 bases between the two ends. CDR3 size: 14 residues. The germline V gene encodes CDR1 SNHLY and CDR2 FYNNEI. CDR3 in DNA: TGTGCCAGCAGAGAGGGACTTAGCAATCAGCCCCAGCATTTT. It codes for CASREGLSNQPQHF.

This clone was detected once. The J gene is TRBJ2-1, the V gene TRBV19; D is perhaps TRBD1 (5 bases). Germline CDR1 is LNHDA and CDR2 is SQIVND (reference sequence). The CDR3 extends over 15 amino acids. Trimming stripped 10 bases from V and 8 bases from J, with 24 bases between. The CDR3 DNA reads TGTGCCACAGGTCCGCTAGGGGAAATATCCGATGAGCAGTTCTTC. Translating it yields CATGPLGEISDEQFF.

Ten or more counts support this clone. The rearrangement joins TRBV3-1 (or the pseudogene TRBV3-2) to TRBJ1-3, with D possibly TRBD1 on 5 matching bases. From germline, CDR1 is LGHDT and CDR2 YNNKEL (reference sequence). V lost 5 bases to trimming and J lost 8 bases, with 13 bases between them. This CDR3 is 13 amino acids long. CDR3: CASSTGGTDTIYF. For the CDR3, the DNA is TGTGCCAGCAGCACGGGGGGGACGGACACCATATATTTT.

The J gene is TRBJ2-5, the V gene TRBV10-3; TRBD1 matches 9 bases. This CDR3 region has 12 residues. J was trimmed by 5 bases and V by 10 bases; bases with no gene match: 5. CDR1 ENHRY and CDR2 SYGVKD come from the germline V gene. DNA for the CDR3: TGTGCCAGCGGGACAGGGTGGGAGACCCAGTACTTC. This sequence encodes CASGTGWETQYF.

The J gene is TRBJ1-2, the V gene TRBV7-9, with a possible D match to TRBD1 (6 bases). V lost 5 bases and J 2 bases, leaving 15 bases between the germline ends. There are 15 residues in the CDR3. The germline V gene has CDR1 SEHNR and CDR2 FQNEAQ (reference sequence). CDR3 bases: TGTGCCAGCAGCCCTAAGACAGGACACAACTATGGCTACACCTTC. Its translation is CASSPKTGHNYGYTF.

The rearrangement joins TRBV19 to TRBJ2-5, with 10 bases fitting TRBD1. Germline V CDR1 and CDR2: LNHDA, SQIVND (reference sequence). The CDR3 sequence is 18 residues long. V lost 4 bases, J lost 0 bases, and 11 bases stayed unmatched. The CDR3 reads CASSTLKPGQGYQETQYF. CDR3 DNA sequence: TGTGCCAGTAGTACCCTTAAACCGGGACAGGGGTACCAAGAGACCCAGTACTTC.

The V and J genes are TRBV30 and TRBJ2-1; 13 bases fit TRBD2. Germline CDR1 and CDR2: GTSNPN and SVGIG (reference sequence). V lost 2 bases to trimming and J lost 0 bases; unmatched junction nucleotides: 16. This CDR3 has 21 amino acids. This CDR3 reads CAWSSELGLAGPSVSYNEQFF. In DNA, the CDR3 is TGTGCCTGGAGTTCCGAATTGGGACTAGCGGGACCGAGTGTCTCCTACAATGAGCAGTTCTTC.

V gene TRBV6-5 combines with J gene TRBJ1-1, with D possibly matching TRBD1 (6 bases). Germline CDR1 and CDR2: MNHEY and SVGAGI. The CDR3 runs to 16 residues. V was cut by 0 bases and J by 0 bases, with 11 bases left in between. The CDR3 here is CASSYSEAGVNTEAFF. CDR3 DNA sequence: TGTGCCAGCAGTTACTCGGAGGCAGGGGTGAACACTGAAGCTTTCTTT.

This clone has a single count. V and J are TRBV28 and TRBJ1-5; 7 bases are a match to TRBD1. From germline, CDR1 is MDHEN and CDR2 SYDVKM. V was clipped by 5 bases and J by 8 bases; unmatched bases: 0. This CDR3 spans 11 amino acids. CDR3 DNA: TGTGCCAGCAGTACAGGGGAGCCCCAGCATTTT. Translating it yields CASSTGEPQHF.

This clone has only one observation. The chain is built from TRBV5-1 and TRBJ2-3, with a tentative D call TRBD2 (6 bases). Germline loops: CDR1 SGHRS, CDR2 YFSETQ. The CDR3 spans 17 residues. The V end lost 1 base, the J end lost 0 bases, and 15 bases lay between the germline ends. CDR3 bases: TGCGCCAGCAGCTTGTGGTCGGAGGGGTCTAGCACAGATACGCAGTATTTT. Translated: CASSLWSEGSSTDTQYF.

The gene calls are TRBV7-9 and TRBJ1-2; no clear D gene. V lost 5 bases and J 0 bases, leaving 22 bases between the germline ends. Per the germline V gene, CDR1 is SEHNR and CDR2 is FQNEAQ (reference sequence). The CDR3 runs to 18 residues. The CDR3 loop reads CASSPRWVLRLANYGYTF. The CDR3 DNA reads as TGTGCCAGCAGCCCAAGGTGGGTGCTGAGACTAGCTAACTATGGCTACACCTTC.

This clone occurred once. The genes are TRBV2 and TRBJ1-5; 7 bases line up with TRBD1. The length of the CDR3 is 17 residues. V shed 4 bases and J 1 base; nucleotides not matched to a gene: 10. Germline values: CDR1 SNHLY, CDR2 FYNNEI. The CDR3 bases are TGTGCCAGCAGTGCACTGACAGGGACCATAAGCAATCAGCCCCAGCATTTT. It codes for CASSALTGTISNQPQHF.

The V gene is TRBV30, the J gene TRBJ1-1; tentative D call: TRBD1 (5 bases). There are 11 residues in the CDR3. Trimming removed 1 base from V and 8 bases from J, with 8 bases in between. CDR1 GTSNPN and CDR2 SVGIG come from the germline V gene (reference sequence). Written as DNA, the CDR3 is TGTGCCTGGAGTGGCGACAGCGAAGCTTTCTTT. This sequence encodes CAWSGDSEAFF.

This sequence joins TRBV5-6 and TRBJ2-1, with 7 bases identical to TRBD1. V gave up 7 bases and J gave up 10 bases; unmatched junction bases: 11. The CDR3 is made up of 13 amino acids. Germline assignment: CDR1 SGHDT and CDR2 YYEEEE. The CDR3 is CASGDSRHYEQFF. CDR3 nucleotide sequence: TGTGCCAGCGGGGACAGCCGCCATTACGAGCAGTTCTTC. The full variable domain, completed using reference TRBV5-6 and TRBJ2-1, is DAGVTQSPTHLIKTRGQQVTLRCSPKSGHDTVSWYQQALGQGPQFIFQYYEEEERQRGNFPDRFSGHQFPNYSSELNVNALLLGDSALYLCASGDSRHYEQFFGPGTRLTVL.

The chain joins TRBV28 to TRBJ2-3; 9 bases agree with TRBD2. The germline V gene has CDR1 MDHEN and CDR2 SYDVKM. V lost 5 bases, J lost 6 bases, and 15 bases stayed unmatched. The CDR3 spans 17 residues. The CDR3 region has the DNA TGTGCCAGCAGTCCCTCAAGGGGGCGGGAGGGCCCGGATACGCAGTATTTT. Its protein product is CASSPSRGREGPDTQYF.

The gene calls are TRBV9 and TRBJ1-1; 9 bases line up with TRBD1. The germline V gene encodes CDR1 SGDLS and CDR2 YYNGEE. V trimming: 4 bases; J trimming: 10 bases; junction bases outside the gene matches: 11. The CDR3 covers 14 residues. This CDR3 reads CASSSSPGQGAAFF. In nucleotides, the CDR3 is TGTGCCAGCAGCTCCAGCCCGGGACAGGGAGCAGCTTTCTTT.

This chain connects TRBV6-6 to TRBJ2-7; 7 bases line up with TRBD2. The CDR3 totals 14 residues. With 10 bases clipped from V and 3 bases from J, the junction kept 12 bases outside the gene matches. Germline values: CDR1 MNHNY, CDR2 SVGAGI (reference sequence). The CDR3 protein is CATRGEGSFYEQYF. The CDR3 DNA reads as TGTGCCACCCGGGGGGAGGGTTCCTTCTACGAGCAGTACTTC.

The J gene is TRBJ1-2, the V gene TRBV5-1; D gene ambiguous. Looked up from germline, CDR1 is SGHRS and CDR2 is YFSETQ. The CDR3 has 15 residues. Trimming removed 1 base at V and 8 bases at J, with 18 bases between. The CDR3 region is CASSLYGGREEGYTF. DNA for the CDR3: TGCGCCAGCAGCTTGTATGGAGGTCGGGAGGAAGGCTACACCTTC.